This TCR beta chain is from a study of shared clonotypes between healthy human individuals. Some clones are missing from TCRdb's copy, which holds only in-frame ones; the method was immunoSEQ multiplex PCR. Of over 850,000 clones listed, about four fifths were seen once; the top ten hold under 0.6%. The ends lost 4 bases at V and 4 bases at J; junction bases unmatched: 3. This CDR3 contains 14 residues. CDR1 and CDR2 (germline): LNHDA, SQIVND (reference sequence). This clonotype was sampled from a man aged 18 to 30 in good health. Some clones in this sample may be carry-over from other donors' samples. The chain combines TRBV19 with TRBJ2-2, with 7 positions matching TRBD1. Sample: memory CD4+ T cells from PBMCs. Subset here: CD45RA-negative fraction. CDR3 amino acids: CASSKSGGTGELFF. The CDR3 DNA reads TGTGCCAGTAGTAAGTCAGGGGGCACCGGGGAGCTGTTTTTT.